This entry is about one TCR beta chain. No antigen is known for it. The table came from immunoSEQ multiplex PCR; TCRdb's copy has only in-frame clones and leaves some out. Altogether tens of thousands of clones are present, approximately 89% being singletons, with the ten largest covering around 8%. The entry originates in a study of T cell responses to AZD1222 COVID-19 vaccine. The study pooled second doses at about 4 or about 12 weeks. Study-level results: Two AZD1222 doses significantly raised spike-specific TCR breadth and depth over controls. In all cases, repertoires were sampled only after the peak T cell response.

CDR3 length: 13 residues. Germline V gene sequence: CDR1 ENHRY, CDR2 SYGVKD. With 6 bases removed from V and 0 bases from J, the gap between germline ends came to 6 bases. Sequencing used peripheral blood, obtained 28 days after the second AZD1222 dose. The genes are TRBV10-3 and TRBJ1-3; possibly TRBD1 for D (5 bases). This receptor was taken from an adult who received the AZD1222 COVID-19 vaccine. This CDR3 is CAIRDSSGNTIYF. As DNA, the CDR3 is TGTGCCATCAGAGACAGCTCTGGAAACACCATATATTTT.